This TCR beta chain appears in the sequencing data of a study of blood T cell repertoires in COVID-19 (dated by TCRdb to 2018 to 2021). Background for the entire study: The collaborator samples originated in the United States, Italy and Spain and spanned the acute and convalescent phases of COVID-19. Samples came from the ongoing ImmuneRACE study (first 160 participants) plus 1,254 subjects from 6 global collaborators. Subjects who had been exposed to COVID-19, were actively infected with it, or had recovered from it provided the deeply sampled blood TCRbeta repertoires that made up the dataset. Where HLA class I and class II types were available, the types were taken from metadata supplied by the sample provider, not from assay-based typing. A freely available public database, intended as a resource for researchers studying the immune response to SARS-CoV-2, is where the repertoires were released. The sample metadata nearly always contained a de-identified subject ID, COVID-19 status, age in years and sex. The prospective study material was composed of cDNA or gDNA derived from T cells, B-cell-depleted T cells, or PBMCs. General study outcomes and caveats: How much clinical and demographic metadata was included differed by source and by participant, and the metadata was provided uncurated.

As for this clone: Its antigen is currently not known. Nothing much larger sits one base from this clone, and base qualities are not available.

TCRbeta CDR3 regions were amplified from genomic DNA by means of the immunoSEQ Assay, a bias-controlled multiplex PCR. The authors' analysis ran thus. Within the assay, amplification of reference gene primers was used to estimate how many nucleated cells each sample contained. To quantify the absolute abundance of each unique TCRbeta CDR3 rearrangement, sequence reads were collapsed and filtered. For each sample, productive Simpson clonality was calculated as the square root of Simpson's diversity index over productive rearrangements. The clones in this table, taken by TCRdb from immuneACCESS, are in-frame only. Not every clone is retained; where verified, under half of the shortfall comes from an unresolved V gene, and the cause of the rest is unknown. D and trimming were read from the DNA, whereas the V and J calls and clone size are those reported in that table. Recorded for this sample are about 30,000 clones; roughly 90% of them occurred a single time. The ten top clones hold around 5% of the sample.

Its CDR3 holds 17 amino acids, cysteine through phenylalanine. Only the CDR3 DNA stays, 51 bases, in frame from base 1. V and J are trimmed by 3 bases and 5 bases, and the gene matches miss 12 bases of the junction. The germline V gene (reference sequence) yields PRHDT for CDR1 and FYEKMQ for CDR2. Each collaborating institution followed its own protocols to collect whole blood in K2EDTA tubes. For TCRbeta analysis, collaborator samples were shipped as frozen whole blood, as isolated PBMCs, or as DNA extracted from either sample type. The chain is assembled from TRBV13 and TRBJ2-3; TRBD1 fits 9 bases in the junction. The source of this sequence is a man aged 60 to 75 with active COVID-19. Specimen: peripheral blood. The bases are TGTGCCAGCAGCTTCCTCACCACCGGGACAGGGCTAGATACGCAGTATTTT. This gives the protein CASSFLTTGTGLDTQYF.